One sample yielded the 16 T cell receptor beta chains listed below, sequenced in a study of spatial heterogeneity in lung cancer. TCRdb re-called the 5' RACE reads with MiXCR, one entry per CDR3 protein. The profile shows 35,000 to 55,000 distinct CDR3 sequences, roughly 15% of them singletons. Time point denoted: sample taken at primary tumor resection. Without sorting, whole RNA was sequenced from tumor, nontumor lung or frozen PBMC. The sequencing used PBMCs, collected at surgery. These receptors were taken from a male donor with early-stage non-small cell lung cancer.

This clonotype was picked up a small number of times. This rearrangement joins TRBV11-2 to TRBJ2-3, with TRBD1 matching over 9 bases. Germline V gene lookup returns CDR1 SGHAT and CDR2 FQNNGV. V shed 8 bases and J 6 bases; nucleotides not matched to a gene: 6. The CDR3 spans 13 residues. CDR3 nucleotides: TGTGCCAGCGGCCGGGACAGGGTCGATACGCAGTATTTT. Translation gives CASGRDRVDTQYF.

The V and J genes are TRBV5-1 and TRBJ1-1; possible D gene TRBD1, 6 bases. Looked up from germline, CDR1 is SGHRS and CDR2 is YFSETQ. V was cut by 0 bases and J by 3 bases, with 12 bases left in between. The CDR3 covers 15 residues. The chain's CDR3 is CASSLAGGQYTEAFF. In nucleotides, the CDR3 is TGCGCCAGCAGCTTGGCCGGAGGACAGTACACTGAAGCTTTCTTT.

This clonotype was detected a few times. V usage is TRBV6-1 and J usage is TRBJ2-5; D not resolved. The CDR3 is 15 amino acids. Trimming took 5 bases from V and 4 from J, leaving 17 bases between them. The germline CDR1 and CDR2 sequences are MNHNS and SASEGT. CDR3: CASSSPGRGTETQYF. In DNA form, the CDR3 reads TGTGCCAGCAGTTCTCCGGGCCGCGGTACAGAGACCCAGTACTTC.

The rearrangement joins TRBV6-6 to TRBJ2-2, with no clear D. The CDR3 runs to 17 residues. Trimming took 0 bases from V and 3 from J, leaving 14 bases between them. Germline CDR1 and CDR2: MNHNY and SVGAGI (reference sequence). CDR3 coding DNA: TGTGCCAGCAGTTACTCCAGACCGGACGGAGACACCGGGGAGCTGTTTTTT. As protein: CASSYSRPDGDTGELFF.

In its sample, this clonotype was seen a few times. The V gene is TRBV9, the J gene TRBJ2-7; D is possibly TRBD2 (6 bases). There are 16 residues in the CDR3. Germline loops: CDR1 SGDLS, CDR2 YYNGEE. Trimming took 0 bases from V and 2 from J, leaving 15 bases between them. This CDR3 reads CASSVASSVTPYEQYF. The CDR3 nucleotides are TGTGCCAGCAGCGTAGCCTCTAGCGTGACTCCCTACGAGCAGTACTTC. The full variable domain, its missing parts supplied by reference TRBV9 and TRBJ2-7, is DSGVTQTPKHLITATGQRVTLRCSPRSGDLSVYWYQQSLDQGLQFLIQYYNGEERAKGNILERFSAQQFPDLHSELNLSSLELGDSALYFCASSVASSVTPYEQYFGPGTRLTVT.

The V gene is TRBV11-2, the J gene TRBJ2-2, with D hard to call. The V gene lost 5 bases and the J gene lost 2 bases, with 6 bases spanning the gap. Germline lookup yields CDR1 SGHAT and CDR2 FQNNGV. The CDR3 covers 13 residues. This CDR3 reads CASSALNTGELFF. The CDR3 DNA sequence: TGTGCCAGCAGCGCCCTTAACACCGGGGAGCTGTTTTTT.

CDR3: CASSPGTGGPDTQYF. As DNA, the CDR3 is TGCGCCAGCAGCCCAGGGACAGGGGGCCCAGATACGCAGTATTTT. The chain has TRBV5-1 and TRBJ2-3, with TRBD1 matching over 12 bases. Germline CDR1 is SGHRS and CDR2 is YFSETQ. Losses at the gene ends were 4 bases for V and 4 bases for J; bases not matched to a gene: 4. The CDR3 runs 15 residues.

The sample holds one count of this clonotype. It may be a read error: a sequence one base away is much more abundant. V and J are TRBV6-1 and TRBJ2-7; 12 positions agree with TRBD1. Germline CDR1 and CDR2: MNHNS and SASEGT. The CDR3 runs 16 residues. The DNA of the CDR3 is TGTGCCCGCAGTGAAGCGGGAGGGACAGGGGGCCCACGGCAGTACTTC. It encodes CARSEAGGTGGPRQYF.

This clonotype was picked up a small number of times. V gene TRBV7-9 combines with J gene TRBJ2-5, with D possibly matching TRBD2 (6 bases). V lost 4 bases to trimming and J lost 6 bases, with 15 bases between them. There are 14 residues in the CDR3. Per the germline V gene, CDR1 is SEHNR and CDR2 is FQNEAQ (reference sequence). The CDR3 DNA follows: TGTGCCAGCAGCTCCGAAGGGGACTCCCAGACCCAGTACTTC. Translation gives CASSSEGDSQTQYF.

In its sample, this clonotype was seen many times. The chain joins TRBV27 to TRBJ2-4, with D possibly TRBD2 on 6 matching bases. The germline gives CDR1 MNHEY, CDR2 SMNVEV (reference sequence). The CDR3 totals 15 residues. V lost 3 bases and J lost 2, with 11 bases in between. CDR3 DNA: TGTGCCAGCAGTTTTCGGGAGAGGTCCAAAAACATTCAGTACTTC. Its translation: CASSFRERSKNIQYF.

This clonotype was seen a few times. This chain joins TRBV20-1 and TRBJ1-1, with 8 bases lining up with TRBD1. The germline CDR1 and CDR2 sequences are DFQATT and SNEGSKA (reference sequence). The CDR3 spans 13 residues. V trimming: 6 bases; J trimming: 10 bases; junction bases outside the gene matches: 13. The CDR3 sequence is CSAPDRESLGAFF. The CDR3 nucleotides are TGCAGTGCACCGGACAGGGAAAGTCTTGGAGCTTTCTTT.

This chain connects TRBV7-3 to TRBJ2-7; possibly TRBD1 for D (6 bases). The V end was cut by 3 bases, the J end by 8 bases, with 14 bases between. This CDR3 is built from 13 residues. Looked up from germline, CDR1 is SGHTA and CDR2 is FQGTGA. The CDR3 nucleotides read TGTGCCAGCAGCTTTCAACCAGGGGAAAAGCAGTACTTC. Protein product: CASSFQPGEKQYF.

The sample holds a few counts of this clonotype. A read error may be the cause here, since a much bigger clone is one base away. This chain links TRBV4-2 with TRBJ2-7; 8 bases map to TRBD1. In germline, CDR1 is LGHNA, CDR2 YNFKEQ. This CDR3 is built from 12 residues. CDR3 coding DNA: TGTGCCAGCAGCTTGGACAGGGACGAGCGGTACTTC. Translating gives CASSLDRDERYF.

J is TRBJ2-7 and V is TRBV12-3 or TRBV12-4; a weak D match, TRBD2 (6 bases). V was clipped by 3 bases and J by 0 bases, with 9 bases between them. The CDR3 has 14 amino acids. The CDR3 is CASSFAGSSYEQYF. The CDR3 DNA reads as TGTGCCAGCAGTTTTGCCGGGAGCTCCTACGAGCAGTACTTC.

This chain joins TRBV20-1 and TRBJ1-3; possible D gene TRBD1, 5 bases. From germline, CDR1 is DFQATT and CDR2 SNEGSKA (reference sequence). The CDR3 sequence is 16 residues long. Trimming pared 0 bases from V and 1 base from J, leaving 13 bases between. The CDR3 is CSARDRTLLSGNTIYF. The CDR3, as DNA: TGCAGTGCTAGAGACCGGACACTGCTTTCTGGAAACACCATATATTTT.

J is TRBJ1-6 and V is TRBV7-8, with a weak D call TRBD1 (5 bases). Looked up from germline, CDR1 is SGHVS and CDR2 is FQNEAQ. V was shortened by 5 bases and J by 3 bases, with 8 bases between the two germline ends. The CDR3 consists of 14 residues. The CDR3 nucleotides are TGTGCCAGCAGCGACAGTGTCTATAATTCACCCCTCCACTTT. Translating gives CASSDSVYNSPLHF.